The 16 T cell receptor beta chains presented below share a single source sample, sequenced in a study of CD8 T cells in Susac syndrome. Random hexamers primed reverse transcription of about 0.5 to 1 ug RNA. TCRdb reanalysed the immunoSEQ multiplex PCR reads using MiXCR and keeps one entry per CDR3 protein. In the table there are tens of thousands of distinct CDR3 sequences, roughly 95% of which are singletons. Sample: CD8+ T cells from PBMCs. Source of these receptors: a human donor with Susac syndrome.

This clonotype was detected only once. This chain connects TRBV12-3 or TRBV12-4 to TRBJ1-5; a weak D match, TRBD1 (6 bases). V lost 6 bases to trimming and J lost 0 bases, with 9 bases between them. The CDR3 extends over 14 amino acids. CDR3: CASRGQFSNQPQHF. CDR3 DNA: TGTGCCAGCAGAGGACAGTTTAGCAATCAGCCCCAGCATTTT.

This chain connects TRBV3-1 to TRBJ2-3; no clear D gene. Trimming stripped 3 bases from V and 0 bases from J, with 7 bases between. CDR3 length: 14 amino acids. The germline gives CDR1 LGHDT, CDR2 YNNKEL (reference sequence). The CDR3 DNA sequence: TGTGCCAGCAGCCAGGACGGCAGCACAGATACGCAGTATTTT. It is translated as CASSQDGSTDTQYF.

CDR3 protein: CASSQEIQGARQTQYF. CDR3 nucleotides: TGCGCCAGCAGCCAAGAGATACAGGGGGCTAGGCAGACCCAGTACTTC. The chain carries TRBV4-3 and TRBJ2-5, with 9 bases that match TRBD1. Germline lookup yields CDR1 LGHNA and CDR2 YSLEER. Unmatched junction bases numbered 8, after V lost 0 bases and J lost 6 bases. The CDR3 has 16 amino acids.

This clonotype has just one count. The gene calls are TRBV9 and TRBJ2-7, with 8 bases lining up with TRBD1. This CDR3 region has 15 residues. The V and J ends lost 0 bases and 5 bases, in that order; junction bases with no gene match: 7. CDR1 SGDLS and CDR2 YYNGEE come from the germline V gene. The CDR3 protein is CASSVGAQGVHEQYF. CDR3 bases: TGTGCCAGCAGCGTAGGTGCACAGGGGGTCCACGAGCAGTACTTC. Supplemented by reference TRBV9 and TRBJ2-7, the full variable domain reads DSGVTQTPKHLITATGQRVTLRCSPRSGDLSVYWYQQSLDQGLQFLIQYYNGEERAKGNILERFSAQQFPDLHSELNLSSLELGDSALYFCASSVGAQGVHEQYFGPGTRLTVT.

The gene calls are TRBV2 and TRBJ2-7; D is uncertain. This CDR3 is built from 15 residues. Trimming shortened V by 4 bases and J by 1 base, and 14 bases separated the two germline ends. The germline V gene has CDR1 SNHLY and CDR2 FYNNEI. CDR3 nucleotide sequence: TGTGCCAGCAGTGTAGCAGAAACCTCTTCCTACGAGCAGTACTTC. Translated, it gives CASSVAETSSYEQYF.

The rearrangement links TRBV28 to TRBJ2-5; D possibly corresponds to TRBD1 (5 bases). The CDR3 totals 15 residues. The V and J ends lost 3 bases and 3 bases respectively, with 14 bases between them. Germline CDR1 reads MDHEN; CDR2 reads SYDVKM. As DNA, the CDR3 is TGTGCCAGCAGTTTCCCCAGGAGACAGAAAGAGACCCAGTACTTC. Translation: CASSFPRRQKETQYF.

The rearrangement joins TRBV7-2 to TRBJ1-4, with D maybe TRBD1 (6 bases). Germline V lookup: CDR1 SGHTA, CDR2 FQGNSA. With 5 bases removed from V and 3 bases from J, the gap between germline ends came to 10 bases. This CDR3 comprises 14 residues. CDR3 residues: CASSHGQPNEKLFF. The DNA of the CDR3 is TGTGCCAGCAGCCACGGACAGCCTAATGAAAAACTGTTTTTT. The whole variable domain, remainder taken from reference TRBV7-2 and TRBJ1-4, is GAGVSQSPSNKVTEKGKDVELRCDPISGHTALYWYRQSLGQGLEFLIYFQGNSAPDKSGLPSDRFSAERTGGSVSTLTIQRTQQEDSAVYLCASSHGQPNEKLFFGSGTQLSVL.

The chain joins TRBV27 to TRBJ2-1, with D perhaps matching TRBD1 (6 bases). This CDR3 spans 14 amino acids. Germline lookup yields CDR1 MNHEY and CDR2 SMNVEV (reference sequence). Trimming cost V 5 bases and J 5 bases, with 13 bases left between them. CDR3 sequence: CASSLRDTNNEQFF. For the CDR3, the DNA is TGTGCCAGCAGTCTCCGGGACACGAACAATGAGCAGTTCTTC.

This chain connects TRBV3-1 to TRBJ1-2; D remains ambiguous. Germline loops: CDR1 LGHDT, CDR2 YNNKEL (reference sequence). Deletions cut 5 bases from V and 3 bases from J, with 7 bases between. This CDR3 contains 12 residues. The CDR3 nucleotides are TGTGCCAGCAGCGCAGCATACTATGGCTACACCTTC. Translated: CASSAAYYGYTF.

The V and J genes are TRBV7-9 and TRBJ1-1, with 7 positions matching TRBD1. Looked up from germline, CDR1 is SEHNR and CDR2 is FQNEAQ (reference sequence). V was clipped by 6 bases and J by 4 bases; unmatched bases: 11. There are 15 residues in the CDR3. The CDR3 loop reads CASRPSTGSATEAFF. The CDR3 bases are TGTGCCAGCAGACCCTCGACAGGGTCGGCCACTGAAGCTTTCTTT.

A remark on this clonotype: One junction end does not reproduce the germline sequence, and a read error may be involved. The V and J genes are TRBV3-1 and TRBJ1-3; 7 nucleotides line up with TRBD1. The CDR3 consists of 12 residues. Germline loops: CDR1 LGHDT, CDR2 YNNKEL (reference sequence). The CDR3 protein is CASSQDGDRVLF. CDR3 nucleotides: TGTGCCAGCAGCCAAGATGGAGACAGGGTGCTTTTT.

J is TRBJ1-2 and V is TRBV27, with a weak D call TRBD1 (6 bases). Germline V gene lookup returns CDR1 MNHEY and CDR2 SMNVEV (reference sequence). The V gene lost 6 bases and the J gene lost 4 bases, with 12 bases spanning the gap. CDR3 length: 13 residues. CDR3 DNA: TGTGCCAGCAGAAGGGGGTTCGGCTATGGCTACACCTTC. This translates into CASRRGFGYGYTF.

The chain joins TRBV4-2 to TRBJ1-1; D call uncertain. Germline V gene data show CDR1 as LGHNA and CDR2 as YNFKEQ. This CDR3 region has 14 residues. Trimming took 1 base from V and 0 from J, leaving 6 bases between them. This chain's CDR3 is CASSQGGLNTEAFF. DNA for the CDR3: TGTGCCAGCAGCCAAGGTGGGTTGAACACTGAAGCTTTCTTT.

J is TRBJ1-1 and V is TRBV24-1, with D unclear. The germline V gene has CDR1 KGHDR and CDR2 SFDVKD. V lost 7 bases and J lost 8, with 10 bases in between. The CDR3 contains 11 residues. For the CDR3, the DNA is TGTGCCACCAGCAGAGGACCCGAAGCTTTCTTT. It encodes CATSRGPEAFF.

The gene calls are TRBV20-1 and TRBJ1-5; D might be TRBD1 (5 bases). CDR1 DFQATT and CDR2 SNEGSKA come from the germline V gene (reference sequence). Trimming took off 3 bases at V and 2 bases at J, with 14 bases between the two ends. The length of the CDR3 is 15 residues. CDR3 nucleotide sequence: TGCAGTGCTAGCAGAGGGGCAGGACGCAATCAGCCCCAGCATTTT. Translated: CSASRGAGRNQPQHF.

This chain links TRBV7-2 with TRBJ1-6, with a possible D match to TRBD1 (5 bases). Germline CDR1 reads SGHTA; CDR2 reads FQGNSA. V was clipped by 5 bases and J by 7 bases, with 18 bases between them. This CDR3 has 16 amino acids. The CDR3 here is CASSHPRRQLNSPLHF. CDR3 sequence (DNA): TGTGCCAGCAGCCACCCGAGAAGACAGCTAAATTCACCCCTCCACTTT.